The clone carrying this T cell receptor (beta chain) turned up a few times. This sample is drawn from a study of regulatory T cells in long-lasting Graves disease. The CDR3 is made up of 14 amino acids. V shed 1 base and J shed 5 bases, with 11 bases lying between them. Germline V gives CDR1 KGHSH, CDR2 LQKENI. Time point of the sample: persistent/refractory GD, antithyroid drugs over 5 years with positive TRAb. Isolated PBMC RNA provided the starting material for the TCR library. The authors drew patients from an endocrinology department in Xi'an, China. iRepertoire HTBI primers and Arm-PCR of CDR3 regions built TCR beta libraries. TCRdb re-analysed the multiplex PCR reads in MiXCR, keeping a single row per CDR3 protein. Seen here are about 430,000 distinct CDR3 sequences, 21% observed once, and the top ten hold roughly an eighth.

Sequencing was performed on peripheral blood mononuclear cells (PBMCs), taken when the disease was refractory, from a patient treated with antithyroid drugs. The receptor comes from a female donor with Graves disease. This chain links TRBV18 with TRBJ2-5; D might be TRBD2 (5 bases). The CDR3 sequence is CASSPLGVGETQYF. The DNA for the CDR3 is TGTGCCAGCTCACCACTCGGGGTTGGCGAGACCCAGTACTTC.